Sequencing of this TCR beta chain was carried out in a study of OX40 agonist ivuxolimab in advanced cancers. The germline V gene has CDR1 SGHAT and CDR2 FQNNGV. V gave up 3 bases and J gave up 1 base, with 10 bases separating them. This CDR3 contains 14 residues. Produced via immunoSEQ multiplex PCR; TCRdb's table is partial and in-frame only. Among tens of thousands of clones, around 81% were seen once, and the ten largest hold 23%. The sample was CD4+ or CD8+ T cells sorted from blood, taken in a trial of the OX40 agonist ivuxolimab. The chain couples TRBV11-2 to TRBJ2-7, with D perhaps given as TRBD1 or TRBD2 (5 bases each). This receptor was identified in an adult with an advanced solid tumor such as melanoma, head and neck, liver or kidney cancer. CDR3 coding DNA: TGTGCCAGCAGCTTGGGGACGGGATCCTACGAGCAGTACTTC. Translation gives CASSLGTGSYEQYF.